The 4 T cell receptor beta chains listed next were all sequenced from one sample in a study of blood T cell repertoires in COVID-19 (TCRdb year 2020). Library creation used the immunoSEQ multiplex PCR assay. Sourced from immuneACCESS, this table was stored by TCRdb with only in-frame sequences that have V and J called. A share of the clones is absent; for the studies checked, an unresolved V gene accounts for under half, and the remainder has no known explanation. The sample includes approximately 75,000 clones, with approximately 80% observed a single time. Roughly 13% of the sample lies in the top ten. Sequenced: peripheral blood. The receptors come from a man aged 45-65 years with COVID-19, enrolled during active disease.

The rearrangement uses TRBV6-5 and TRBJ2-1, with 9 nucleotides matching TRBD1. The junction had 3 bases not matched to a gene; V was cut back by 5 bases and J by 7 bases. Germline V gene lookup returns CDR1 MNHEY and CDR2 SVGAGI. The CDR3 contains 13 residues. The CDR3 reads CASSPDRGNEQFF. CDR3 nucleotide sequence: TGTGCCAGCAGTCCGGACAGGGGTAATGAGCAGTTCTTC.

In this sample, this clone turned up a few times. The chain recombines TRBV28 with TRBJ1-5; D remains unclear. Germline CDR1 is MDHEN and CDR2 is SYDVKM. The CDR3 totals 17 residues. Trimming removed 6 bases at V and 1 base at J, with 19 bases between. The CDR3 nucleotides are TGTGCCAGCAGCCCCGACGGAAAGACAAGGAGCAATCAGCCCCAGCATTTT. Translation: CASSPDGKTRSNQPQHF.

This chain connects TRBV20-1 to TRBJ2-7; 7 nucleotides line up with TRBD2. The CDR3 sequence is 13 residues long. Germline V gives CDR1 DFQATT, CDR2 SNEGSKA (reference sequence). V lost 3 bases, J lost 1 base, and 3 bases stayed unmatched. DNA of the CDR3: TGCAGTGCTAGTCCGGGAGGATCCTACGAGCAGTACTTC. The encoded protein is CSASPGGSYEQYF.

The V call is TRBV28, the J call TRBJ2-1; TRBD2 matches 9 bases. Unmatched junction bases numbered 11, after V lost 7 bases and J lost 7 bases. Germline V gene sequence: CDR1 MDHEN, CDR2 SYDVKM. The CDR3 loop spans 15 amino acids. The CDR3 nucleotides read TGTGCCAGCACTAGGCGCCTAGCGGGATCTAATGAGCAGTTCTTC. Translating it yields CASTRRLAGSNEQFF.